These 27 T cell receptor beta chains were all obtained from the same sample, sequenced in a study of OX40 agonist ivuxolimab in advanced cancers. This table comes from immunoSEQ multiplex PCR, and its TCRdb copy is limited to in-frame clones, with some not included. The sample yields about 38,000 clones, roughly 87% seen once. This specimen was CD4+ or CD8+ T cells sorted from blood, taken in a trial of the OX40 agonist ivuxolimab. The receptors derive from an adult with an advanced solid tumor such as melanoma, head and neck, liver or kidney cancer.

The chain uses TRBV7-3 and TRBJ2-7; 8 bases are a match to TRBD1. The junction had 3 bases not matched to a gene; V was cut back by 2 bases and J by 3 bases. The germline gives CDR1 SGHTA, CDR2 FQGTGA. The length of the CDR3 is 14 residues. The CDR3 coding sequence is TGTGCCAGCAGCTTACACGGACAGGGCTACGAGCAGTACTTC. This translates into CASSLHGQGYEQYF. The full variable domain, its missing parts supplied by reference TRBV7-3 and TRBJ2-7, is GAGVSQTPSNKVTEKGKYVELRCDPISGHTALYWYRQSLGQGPEFLIYFQGTGAADDSGLPNDRFFAVRPEGSVSTLKIQRTERGDSAVYLCASSLHGQGYEQYFGPGTRLTVT.

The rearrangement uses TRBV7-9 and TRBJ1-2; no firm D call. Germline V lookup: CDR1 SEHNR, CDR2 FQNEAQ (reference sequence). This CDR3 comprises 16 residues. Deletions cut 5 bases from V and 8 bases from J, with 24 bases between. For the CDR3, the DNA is TGTGCCAGCAGCGATCCTCGACCCGAACCCTCGGAAGGCTACACCTTC. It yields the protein CASSDPRPEPSEGYTF.

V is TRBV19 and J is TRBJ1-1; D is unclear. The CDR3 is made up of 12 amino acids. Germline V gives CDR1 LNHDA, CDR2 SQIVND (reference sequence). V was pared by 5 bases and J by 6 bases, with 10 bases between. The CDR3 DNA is TGTGCCAGTAGTGCGCCAGCCCCTGAAGCTTTCTTT. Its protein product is CASSAPAPEAFF.

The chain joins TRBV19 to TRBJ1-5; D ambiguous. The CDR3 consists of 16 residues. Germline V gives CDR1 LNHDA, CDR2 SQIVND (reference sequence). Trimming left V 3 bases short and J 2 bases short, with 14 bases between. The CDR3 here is CASSIGVEEGNQPQHF. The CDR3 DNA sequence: TGTGCCAGTAGTATTGGGGTTGAGGAGGGCAATCAGCCCCAGCATTTT. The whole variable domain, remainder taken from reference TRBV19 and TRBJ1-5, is DGGITQSPKYLFRKEGQNVTLSCEQNLNHDAMYWYRQDPGQGLRLIYYSQIVNDFQKGDIAEGYSVSREKKESFPLTVTSAQKNPTAFYLCASSIGVEEGNQPQHFGDGTRLSIL.

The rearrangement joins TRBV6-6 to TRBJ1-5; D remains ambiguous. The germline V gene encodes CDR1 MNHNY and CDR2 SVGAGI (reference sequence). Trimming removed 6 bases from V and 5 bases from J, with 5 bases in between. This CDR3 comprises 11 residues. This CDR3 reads CASSRDQPQHF. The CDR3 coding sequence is TGTGCCAGCAGCAGAGATCAGCCCCAGCATTTT.

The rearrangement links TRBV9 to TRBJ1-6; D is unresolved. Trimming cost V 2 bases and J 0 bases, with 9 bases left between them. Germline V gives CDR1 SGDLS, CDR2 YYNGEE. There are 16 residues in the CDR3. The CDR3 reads CASSVAHSSYNSPLHF. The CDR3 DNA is TGTGCCAGCAGCGTCGCTCACAGCTCCTATAATTCACCCCTCCACTTT.

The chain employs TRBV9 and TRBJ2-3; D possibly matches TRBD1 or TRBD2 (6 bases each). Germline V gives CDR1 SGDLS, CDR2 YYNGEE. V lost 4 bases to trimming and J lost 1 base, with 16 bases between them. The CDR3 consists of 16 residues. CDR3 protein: CASSREGGSGTDTQYF. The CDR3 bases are TGTGCCAGCAGCCGAGAGGGGGGATCCGGCACAGATACGCAGTATTTT.

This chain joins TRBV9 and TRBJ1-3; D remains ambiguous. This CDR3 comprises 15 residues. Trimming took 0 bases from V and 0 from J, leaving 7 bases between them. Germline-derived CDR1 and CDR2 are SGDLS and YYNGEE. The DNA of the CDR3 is TGTGCCAGCAGCGTAGACAATTACTCTGGAAACACCATATATTTT. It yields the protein CASSVDNYSGNTIYF.

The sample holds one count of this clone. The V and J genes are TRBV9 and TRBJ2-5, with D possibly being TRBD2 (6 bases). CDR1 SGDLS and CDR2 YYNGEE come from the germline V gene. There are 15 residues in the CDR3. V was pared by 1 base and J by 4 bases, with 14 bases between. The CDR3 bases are TGTGCCAGCAGCGTAAACGGGCAGGGAGGAGAGACCCAGTACTTC. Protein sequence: CASSVNGQGGETQYF.

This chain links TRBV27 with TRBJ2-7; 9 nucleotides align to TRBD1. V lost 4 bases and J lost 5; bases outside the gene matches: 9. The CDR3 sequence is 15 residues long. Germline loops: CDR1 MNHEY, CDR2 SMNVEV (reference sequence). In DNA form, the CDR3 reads TGTGCCAGCAGTTCACAGGGGGCCCCTGATGACGAGCAGTACTTC. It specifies CASSSQGAPDDEQYF.

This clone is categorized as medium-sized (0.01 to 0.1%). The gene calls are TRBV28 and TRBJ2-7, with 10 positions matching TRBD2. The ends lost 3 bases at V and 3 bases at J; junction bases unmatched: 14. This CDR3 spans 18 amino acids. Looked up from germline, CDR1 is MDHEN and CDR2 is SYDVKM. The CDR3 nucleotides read TGTGCCAGCAGTTTTCTAGCGGGAGAAGGGATCGGAGTCTACGAGCAGTACTTC. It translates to CASSFLAGEGIGVYEQYF.

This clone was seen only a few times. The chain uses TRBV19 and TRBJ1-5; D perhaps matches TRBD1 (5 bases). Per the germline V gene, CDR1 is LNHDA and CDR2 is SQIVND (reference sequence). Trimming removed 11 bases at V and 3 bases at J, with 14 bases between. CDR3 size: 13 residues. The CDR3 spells CAARGQTNQPQHF. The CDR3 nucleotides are TGTGCCGCTAGGGGCCAGACCAATCAGCCCCAGCATTTT. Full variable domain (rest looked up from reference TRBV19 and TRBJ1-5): DGGITQSPKYLFRKEGQNVTLSCEQNLNHDAMYWYRQDPGQGLRLIYYSQIVNDFQKGDIAEGYSVSREKKESFPLTVTSAQKNPTAFYLCAARGQTNQPQHFGDGTRLSIL.

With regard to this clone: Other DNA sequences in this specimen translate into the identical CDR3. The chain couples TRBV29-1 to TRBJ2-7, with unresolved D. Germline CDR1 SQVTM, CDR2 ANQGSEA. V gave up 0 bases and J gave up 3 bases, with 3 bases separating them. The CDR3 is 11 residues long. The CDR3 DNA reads TGCAGCGTTGAAGAAAACTACGAGCAGTACTTC. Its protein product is CSVEENYEQYF.

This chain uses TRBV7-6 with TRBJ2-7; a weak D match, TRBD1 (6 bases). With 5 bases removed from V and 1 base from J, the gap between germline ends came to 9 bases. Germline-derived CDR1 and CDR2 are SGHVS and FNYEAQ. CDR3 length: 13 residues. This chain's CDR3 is CASSTTGSYEQYF. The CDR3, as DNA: TGTGCCAGCAGCACCACAGGGTCCTACGAGCAGTACTTC.

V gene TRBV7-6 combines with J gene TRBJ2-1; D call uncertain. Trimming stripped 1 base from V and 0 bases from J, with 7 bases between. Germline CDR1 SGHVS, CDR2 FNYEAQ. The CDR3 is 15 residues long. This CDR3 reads CASSLGTDSYNEQFF. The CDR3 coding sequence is TGTGCCAGCAGCTTAGGGACGGACTCCTACAATGAGCAGTTCTTC.

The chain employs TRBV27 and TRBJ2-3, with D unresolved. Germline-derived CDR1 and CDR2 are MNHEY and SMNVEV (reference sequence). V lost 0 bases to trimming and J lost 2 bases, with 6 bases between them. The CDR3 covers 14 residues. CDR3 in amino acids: CASSLSSFTDTQYF. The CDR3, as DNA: TGTGCCAGCAGTTTATCTAGCTTCACAGATACGCAGTATTTT.

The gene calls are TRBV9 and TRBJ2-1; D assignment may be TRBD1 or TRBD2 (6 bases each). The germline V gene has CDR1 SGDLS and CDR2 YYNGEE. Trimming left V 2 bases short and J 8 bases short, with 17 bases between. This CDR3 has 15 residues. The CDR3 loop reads CASSVEGGRGDEQFF. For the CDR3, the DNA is TGTGCCAGCAGCGTTGAGGGGGGCCGCGGCGATGAGCAGTTCTTC.

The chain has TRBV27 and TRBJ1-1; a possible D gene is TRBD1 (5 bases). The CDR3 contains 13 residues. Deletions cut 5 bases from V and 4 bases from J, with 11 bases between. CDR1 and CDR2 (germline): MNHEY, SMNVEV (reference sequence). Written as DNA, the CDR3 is TGTGCCAGCAGTACAGGACACGCCACTGAAGCTTTCTTT. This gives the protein CASSTGHATEAFF.

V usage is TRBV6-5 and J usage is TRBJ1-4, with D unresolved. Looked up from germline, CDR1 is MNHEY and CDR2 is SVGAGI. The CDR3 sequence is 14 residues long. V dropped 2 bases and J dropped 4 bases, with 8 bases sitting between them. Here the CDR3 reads CASSYVDGNEKLFF. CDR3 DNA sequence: TGTGCCAGCAGTTACGTGGACGGTAATGAAAAACTGTTTTTT.

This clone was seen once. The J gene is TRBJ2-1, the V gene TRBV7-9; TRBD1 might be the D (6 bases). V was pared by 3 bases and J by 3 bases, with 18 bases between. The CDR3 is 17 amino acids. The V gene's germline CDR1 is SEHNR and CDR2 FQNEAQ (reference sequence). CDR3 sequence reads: CASSLDGPRGNYNEQFF. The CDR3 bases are TGTGCCAGCAGCTTGGACGGGCCGAGGGGGAACTACAATGAGCAGTTCTTC.

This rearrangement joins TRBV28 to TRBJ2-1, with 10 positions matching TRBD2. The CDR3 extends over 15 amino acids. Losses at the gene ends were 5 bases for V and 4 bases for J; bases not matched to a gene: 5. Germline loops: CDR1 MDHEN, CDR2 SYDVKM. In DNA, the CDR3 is TGTGCCAGCAGTCGCCGGACTAGCGGATACAATGAGCAGTTCTTC. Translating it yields CASSRRTSGYNEQFF. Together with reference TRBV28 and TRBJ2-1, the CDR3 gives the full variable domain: DVKVTQSSRYLVKRTGEKVFLECVQDMDHENMFWYRQDPGLGLRLIYFSYDVKMKEKGDIPEGYSVSREKKERFSLILESASTNQTSMYLCASSRRTSGYNEQFFGPGTRLTVL.

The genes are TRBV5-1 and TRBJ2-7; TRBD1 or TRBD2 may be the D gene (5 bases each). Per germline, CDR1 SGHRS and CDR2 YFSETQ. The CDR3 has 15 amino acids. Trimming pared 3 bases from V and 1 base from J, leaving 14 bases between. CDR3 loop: CASSYRDAESYEQYF. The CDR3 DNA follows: TGCGCCAGCAGCTACCGGGACGCAGAGTCCTACGAGCAGTACTTC.

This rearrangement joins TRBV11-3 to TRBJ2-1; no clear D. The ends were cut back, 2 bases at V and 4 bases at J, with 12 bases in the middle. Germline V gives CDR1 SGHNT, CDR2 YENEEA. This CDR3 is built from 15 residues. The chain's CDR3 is CASSLSFETYNEQFF. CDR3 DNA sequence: TGTGCCAGCAGCTTATCCTTCGAGACTTACAATGAGCAGTTCTTC.

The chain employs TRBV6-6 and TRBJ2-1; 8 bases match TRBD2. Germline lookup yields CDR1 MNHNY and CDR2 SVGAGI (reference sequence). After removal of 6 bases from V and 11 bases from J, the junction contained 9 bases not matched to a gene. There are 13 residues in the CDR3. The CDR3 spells CASSRPGTSQQFF. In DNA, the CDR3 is TGTGCCAGCAGCCGTCCCGGGACTAGTCAGCAGTTCTTC.

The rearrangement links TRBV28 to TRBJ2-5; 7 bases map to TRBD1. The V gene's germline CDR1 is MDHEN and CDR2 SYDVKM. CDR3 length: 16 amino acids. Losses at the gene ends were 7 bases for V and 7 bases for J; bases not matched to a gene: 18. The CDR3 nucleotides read TGTGCCAGCACCGAACCGCATGGACAGGTCTATGGGACCCAGTACTTC. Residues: CASTEPHGQVYGTQYF.

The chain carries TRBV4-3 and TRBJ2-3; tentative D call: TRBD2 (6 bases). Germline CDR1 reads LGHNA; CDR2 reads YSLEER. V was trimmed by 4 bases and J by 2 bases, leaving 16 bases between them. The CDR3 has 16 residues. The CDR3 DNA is TGCGCCAGCAGCCCGGAACTACTAGCCCTCACAGATACGCAGTATTTT. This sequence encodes CASSPELLALTDTQYF.

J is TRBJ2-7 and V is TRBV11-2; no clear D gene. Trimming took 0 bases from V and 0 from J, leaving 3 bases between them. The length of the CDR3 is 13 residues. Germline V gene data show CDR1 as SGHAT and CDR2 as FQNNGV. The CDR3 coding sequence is TGTGCCAGCAGCTTAGAGGTCTCCTACGAGCAGTACTTC. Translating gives CASSLEVSYEQYF.